Below are 20 T cell receptor beta chains sequenced from a single sample in a study of human T cells and chemical hapten exposure. As to time point: patch test 1, 2 weeks after DPC sensitization. Documented treatment: therapeutic diphenylcyclopropenone sensitization with weekly scalp DPC. TCRdb independently ran MiXCR on the RACE reads; one entry per CDR3 protein. The sample holds approximately 49,000 distinct CDR3 sequences, around 9% seen once. Sequencing was performed on whole blood, taken in connection with sensitization to the hapten diphenylcyclopropenone (DPC). The receptor set was obtained from a woman aged 50 to 60 with alopecia areata. Some clones in this sample may be carry-over from other donors' samples.

This clonotype was recorded at least ten times. This chain uses TRBV19 with TRBJ1-5; no reliable D call. CDR3 length: 16 residues. Per the germline V gene, CDR1 is LNHDA and CDR2 is SQIVND (reference sequence). V shed 0 bases and J shed 3 bases, with 12 bases lying between them. CDR3 nucleotide sequence: TGTGCCAGTAGTATAGATTTCGATCGTTTCAATCAGCCCCAGCATTTT. Translated, it gives CASSIDFDRFNQPQHF.

This chain links TRBV13 with TRBJ1-4; the D is unclear. Germline values: CDR1 PRHDT, CDR2 FYEKMQ (reference sequence). Trimming cost V 0 bases and J 5 bases, with 10 bases left between them. The CDR3 is made up of 15 amino acids. CDR3 sequence: CASSLGAGLNEKLFF. The CDR3 DNA reads TGTGCCAGCAGCTTAGGGGCCGGTTTAAATGAAAAACTGTTTTTT.

This clonotype was counted only a few times. The chain recombines TRBV6-2 or TRBV6-3 with TRBJ1-2; TRBD1 agrees at 7 bases. V trimming: 7 bases; J trimming: 4 bases; junction bases outside the gene matches: 6. Germline CDR1 is MNHEY and CDR2 is SVGEGT. The CDR3 is 13 amino acids. CDR3 DNA sequence: TGTGCCAGCAACAGGGGTTTACGCTATGGCTACACCTTC. This codes for CASNRGLRYGYTF.

This clonotype has a count of ten or more. The rearrangement joins TRBV12-3 or TRBV12-4 to TRBJ1-5; the D gene is possibly TRBD1 (6 bases). V was shortened by 3 bases and J by 0 bases, with 18 bases between the two germline ends. This CDR3 region has 18 residues. DNA for the CDR3: TGTGCCAGCAGTTTTATTTGGGAGGACAGATATAGCAATCAGCCCCAGCATTTT. Translation: CASSFIWEDRYSNQPQHF.

This clonotype was found many times. The chain couples TRBV28 to TRBJ2-3; 12 positions match TRBD2. Germline V CDR1 and CDR2: MDHEN, SYDVKM. Germline trimming cut 6 bases from V and 9 bases from J; bases unmatched to any gene: 7. The CDR3 is 14 amino acids. The CDR3: CASRPTSGSITQYF. Written as DNA, the CDR3 is TGTGCCAGCAGACCGACTAGCGGGAGTATCACGCAGTATTTT.

This clonotype was picked up many times. This chain's CDR3 is CASSYISGSSYNEQFF. The CDR3 bases are TGCGCCAGCAGCTACATTAGCGGGAGCTCCTACAATGAGCAGTTCTTC. This chain links TRBV5-1 with TRBJ2-1, with TRBD2 matching 9 bases. Losses at the gene ends were 3 bases for V and 0 bases for J; bases not matched to a gene: 4. The germline V gene encodes CDR1 SGHRS and CDR2 YFSETQ. The CDR3 spans 16 residues.

J is TRBJ1-3 and V is TRBV28; D is undetermined. This CDR3 comprises 14 residues. V was shortened by 2 bases and J by 11 bases, with 16 bases between the two germline ends. CDR1 and CDR2 (germline): MDHEN, SYDVKM. The chain's CDR3 is CASSLGTDTMPIYF. In nucleotides, the CDR3 is TGTGCCAGCAGTTTAGGAACAGACACTATGCCCATATATTTT.

V and J are TRBV7-6 and TRBJ2-3, with a tentative D call TRBD1 (5 bases). Trimming cost V 8 bases and J 7 bases, with 13 bases left between them. CDR3 length: 12 amino acids. From germline, CDR1 is SGHVS and CDR2 FNYEAQ. The CDR3 sequence: CASGPRTNTQYF. The CDR3 DNA reads as TGTGCCAGCGGGCCGCGGACAAATACGCAGTATTTT.

This chain joins TRBV29-1 and TRBJ1-1; the D is unclear. V dropped 4 bases and J dropped 3 bases, with 12 bases sitting between them. CDR1 SQVTM and CDR2 ANQGSEA come from the germline V gene. The CDR3 runs 13 residues. CDR3 in amino acids: CSVVSVLDTEAFF. The CDR3 DNA is TGCAGCGTTGTCTCCGTATTAGACACTGAAGCTTTCTTT.

In its sample, this clonotype was seen a few times. V is TRBV4-1 and J is TRBJ2-1; D might be TRBD1 (5 bases). This CDR3 comprises 13 residues. From germline, CDR1 is MGHRA and CDR2 YSYEKL. V was shortened by 1 base and J by 9 bases, with 10 bases between the two germline ends. Here the CDR3 reads CASSQVGVGEQFF. In DNA, the CDR3 is TGCGCCAGCAGCCAAGTAGGGGTTGGTGAGCAGTTCTTC.

Concerning this clonotype itself: Its ends do not fully match the called genes, so a read error is possible. This chain links TRBV29-1 with TRBJ1-1; 8 bases align to TRBD1. CDR3 length equals 13 residues. Germline CDR1 is SQVTM and CDR2 is ANQGSEA. CDR3 sequence: CSGGQVGSTEALF. The DNA for the CDR3 is TGCAGCGGGGGACAGGTAGGAAGCACTGAAGCTCTCTTT.

This clonotype was found many times. CDR3 bases: TGCAGTGCTAGAGGGAGGTCCAATCAGCCCCAGCATTTT. This sequence encodes CSARGRSNQPQHF. The chain recombines TRBV20-1 with TRBJ1-5; no clear D. V gave up 1 base and J gave up 3 bases, with 7 bases separating them. CDR3 length: 13 amino acids. Germline CDR1 DFQATT, CDR2 SNEGSKA (reference sequence).

The rearrangement links TRBV4-3 to TRBJ2-1; TRBD2 matches at 9 bases. J gave up 7 bases and V 4 bases, and 14 bases lay outside the gene matches. The CDR3 extends over 17 amino acids. Germline V gene data show CDR1 as LGHNA and CDR2 as YSLEER. This CDR3 reads CASSREKSGGLRNEQFF. The CDR3 DNA sequence: TGCGCCAGCAGCCGAGAAAAAAGCGGGGGGTTAAGGAATGAGCAGTTCTTC.

Ten or more counts support this clonotype. This chain connects TRBV7-9 to TRBJ2-3; unclear D gene. Germline V lookup: CDR1 SEHNR, CDR2 FQNEAQ (reference sequence). CDR3 size: 13 residues. The V gene lost 6 bases and the J gene lost 5 bases, with 12 bases spanning the gap. CDR3 sequence reads: CASSLPLVDTQYF. The CDR3 coding sequence is TGTGCCAGCAGTCTACCCCTGGTAGATACGCAGTATTTT.

This clonotype was seen many times. This chain joins TRBV18 and TRBJ2-7; D call uncertain. Trimming removed 1 base at V and 5 bases at J, with 15 bases between. The CDR3 length is 15 residues. Germline values: CDR1 KGHSH, CDR2 LQKENI. This chain's CDR3 is CASSPQGRSVNEQYF. CDR3 nucleotides: TGTGCCAGCTCACCACAGGGCCGGTCCGTTAACGAGCAGTACTTC.

This clonotype was seen only a few times. This chain connects TRBV5-1 to TRBJ2-6; D is tentatively TRBD1 or TRBD2 (6 bases each). Per germline, CDR1 SGHRS and CDR2 YFSETQ. This CDR3 region has 16 residues. V lost 4 bases to trimming and J lost 0 bases, with 11 bases between them. The CDR3 DNA follows: TGCGCCAGCAGCCCGGAGGGGGGCTCTGGGGCCAACGTCCTGACTTTC. It encodes CASSPEGGSGANVLTF.

This clonotype was seen a few times. This sequence joins TRBV4-1 and TRBJ2-7; the D is unclear. Looked up from germline, CDR1 is MGHRA and CDR2 is YSYEKL. The CDR3 consists of 15 residues. The V gene lost 5 bases and the J gene lost 2 bases, with 16 bases spanning the gap. CDR3 nucleotide sequence: TGCGCCAGCAGCACCCGCCAGGACGTAACCTACGAGCAGTACTTC. The encoded protein is CASSTRQDVTYEQYF.

This clonotype was seen only a few times. The chain combines TRBV5-6 with TRBJ2-7; maybe TRBD1 (5 bases). The V gene's germline CDR1 is SGHDT and CDR2 YYEEEE. V lost 6 bases, J lost 2 bases, and 15 bases lay in between. The CDR3 extends over 14 amino acids. CDR3 amino acids: CASIFTGATYEQYF. The CDR3 nucleotides read TGTGCCAGCATATTTACAGGAGCTACCTACGAGCAGTACTTC.

This clonotype appeared many times. Here the CDR3 reads CSVDPRGTEAFF. CDR3 coding DNA: TGCAGCGTTGATCCGCGGGGCACTGAAGCTTTCTTT. The chain carries TRBV29-1 and TRBJ1-1; D not certain. The length of the CDR3 is 12 residues. Germline CDR1 and CDR2: SQVTM and ANQGSEA. V shed 3 bases and J shed 4 bases, with 9 bases lying between them. Filled out from reference TRBV29-1 and TRBJ1-1, the complete variable domain reads SAVISQKPSRDICQRGTSLTIQCQVDSQVTMMFWYRQQPGQSLTLIATANQGSEATYESGFVIDKFPISRPNLTFSTLTVSNMSPEDSSIYLCSVDPRGTEAFFGQGTRLTVV.

This clonotype was counted many times. V gene TRBV4-1 combines with J gene TRBJ1-1; D call uncertain. Germline values: CDR1 MGHRA, CDR2 YSYEKL. V lost 2 bases to trimming and J lost 2 bases, with 6 bases between them. The CDR3 totals 13 residues. The CDR3 sequence is CASSQRANTEAFF. The CDR3 DNA reads TGCGCCAGCAGCCAAAGAGCCAACACTGAAGCTTTCTTT.